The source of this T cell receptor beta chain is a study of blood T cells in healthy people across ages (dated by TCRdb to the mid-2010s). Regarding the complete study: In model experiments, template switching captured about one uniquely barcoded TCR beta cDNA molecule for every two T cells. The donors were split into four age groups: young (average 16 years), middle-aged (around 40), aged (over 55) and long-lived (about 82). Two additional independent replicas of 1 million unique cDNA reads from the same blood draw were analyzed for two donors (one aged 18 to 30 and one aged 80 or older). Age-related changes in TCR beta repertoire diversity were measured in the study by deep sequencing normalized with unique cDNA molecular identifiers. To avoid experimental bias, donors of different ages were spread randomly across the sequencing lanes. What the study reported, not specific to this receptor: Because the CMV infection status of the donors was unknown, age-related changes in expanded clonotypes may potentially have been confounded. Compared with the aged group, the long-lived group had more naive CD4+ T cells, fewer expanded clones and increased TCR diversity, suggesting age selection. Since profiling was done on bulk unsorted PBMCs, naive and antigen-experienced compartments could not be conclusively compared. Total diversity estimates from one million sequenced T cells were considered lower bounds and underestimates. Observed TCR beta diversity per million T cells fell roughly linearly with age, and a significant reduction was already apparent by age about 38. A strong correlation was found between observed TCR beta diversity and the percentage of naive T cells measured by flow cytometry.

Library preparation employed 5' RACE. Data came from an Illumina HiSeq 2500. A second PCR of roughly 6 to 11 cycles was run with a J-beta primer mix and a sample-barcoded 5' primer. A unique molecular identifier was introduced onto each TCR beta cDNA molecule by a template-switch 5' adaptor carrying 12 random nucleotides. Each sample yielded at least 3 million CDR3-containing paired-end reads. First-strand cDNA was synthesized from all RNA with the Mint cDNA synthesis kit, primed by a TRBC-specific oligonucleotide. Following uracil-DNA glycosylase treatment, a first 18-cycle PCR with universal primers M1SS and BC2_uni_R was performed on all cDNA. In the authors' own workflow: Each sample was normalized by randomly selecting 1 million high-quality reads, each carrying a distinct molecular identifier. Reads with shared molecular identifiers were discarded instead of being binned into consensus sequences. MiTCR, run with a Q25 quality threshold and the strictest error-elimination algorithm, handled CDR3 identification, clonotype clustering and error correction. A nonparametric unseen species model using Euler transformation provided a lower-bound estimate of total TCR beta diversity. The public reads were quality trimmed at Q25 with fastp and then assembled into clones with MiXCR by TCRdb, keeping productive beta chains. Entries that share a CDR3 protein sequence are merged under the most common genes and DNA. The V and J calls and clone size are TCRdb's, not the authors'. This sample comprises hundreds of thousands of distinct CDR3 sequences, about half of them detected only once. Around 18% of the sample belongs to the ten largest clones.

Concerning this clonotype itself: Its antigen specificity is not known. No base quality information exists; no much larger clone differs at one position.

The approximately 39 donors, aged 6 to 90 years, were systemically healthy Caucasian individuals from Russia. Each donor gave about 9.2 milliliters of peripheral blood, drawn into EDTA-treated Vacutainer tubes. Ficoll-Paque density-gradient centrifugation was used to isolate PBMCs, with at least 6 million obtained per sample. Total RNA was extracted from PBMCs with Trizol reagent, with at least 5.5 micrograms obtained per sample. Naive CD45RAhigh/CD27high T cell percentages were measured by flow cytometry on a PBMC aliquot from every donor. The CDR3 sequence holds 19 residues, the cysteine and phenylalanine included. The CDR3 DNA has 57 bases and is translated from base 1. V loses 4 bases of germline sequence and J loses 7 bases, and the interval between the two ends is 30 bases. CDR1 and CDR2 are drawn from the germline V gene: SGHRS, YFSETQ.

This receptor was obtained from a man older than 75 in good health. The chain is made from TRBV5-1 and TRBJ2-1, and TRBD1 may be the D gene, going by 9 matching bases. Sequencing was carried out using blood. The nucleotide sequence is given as TGCGCCAGCAGCCGACAGGGGGACGGGTCGGGAGGGTTCGGGAATGAGCAGTTCTTC. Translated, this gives CASSRQGDGSGGFGNEQFF. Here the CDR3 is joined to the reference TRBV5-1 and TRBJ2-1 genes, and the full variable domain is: KAGVTQTPRYLIKTRGQQVTLSCSPISGHRSVSWYQQTPGQGLQFLFEYFSETQRNKGNFPGRFSGRQFSNSRSEMNVSTLELGDSALYLCASSRQGDGSGGFGNEQFFGPGTRLTVL.